This TCR beta chain originates from a study of T-cell reconstitution after alpha-beta-depleted transplantation in children. V gave up 5 bases and J gave up 4 bases; unmatched junction bases: 8. Germline CDR1 SNHLY, CDR2 FYNNEI. CDR3 length equals 15 residues. Unique molecular identifiers tagged the TCRbeta library. A single record per CDR3 protein comes from TCRdb applying MiXCR to the PCR reads. The sample holds about 540,000 distinct CDR3 sequences; 15% to 20% are singletons and the top ten take over 3%. The sample was PBMCs from the stem cell graft donor, taken from the stem cell graft. The sequence was obtained from a human donor who donated a stem cell graft to a child with acute lymphoblastic leukemia. The chain employs TRBV2 and TRBJ2-1; 7 nucleotides align to TRBD2. The CDR3 sequence: CASSSTSVYYNEQFF. The CDR3, as DNA: TGTGCCAGCAGTTCCACTAGCGTCTATTACAATGAGCAGTTCTTC.